This TCR beta chain comes out of a study of T cell clonotyping in hematopoietic cell transplantation. The CDR3 spans 14 residues. V lost 2 bases and J lost 0, with 7 bases in between. Germline CDR1 reads SGHTA; CDR2 reads FQGTGA. Study-level findings and limits: After transplant, recipient diversity fell while pathologically expanded clonotypes grew through day 180.

A remark on this clone: Its antigen is as yet unknown.

Profiling relied on immunoSEQ multiplex PCR, and the TCRdb table lists in-frame clones only, not all of them. Found here are about 3,100 clones, 91% of them singletons; the top ten hold approximately 9.2%. The V call is TRBV7-3, the J call TRBJ1-1, with D uncertain. This specimen was PBMCs, taken at the time of graft-versus-host disease after allogeneic stem cell transplant. This clonotype originated in a male patient aged 60-69 years who had an allogeneic stem cell transplant from a related donor, so the T cells may come from the graft donor. Some clones in this sample may be carry-over from other donors' samples. The CDR3 DNA reads TGTGCCAGCAGCTTATCGGGCCTGAACACTGAAGCTTTCTTT. Amino acids: CASSLSGLNTEAFF.